The TCR beta chain under discussion was sequenced for a study of Graves' ophthalmopathy and Graves' hyperthyroidism. Those donors who had ophthalmopathy presented with moderate-to-severe activity, a CAS of ≥3, a NOSPECS of ≥4 and a duration under 3 months. Scientists amplified the TCR beta CDR3 regions from RNA transcripts. Amplification began with first-round RT-PCR using HTBI primers, then second-round multiplex PCR was performed. Using its own MiXCR run on the multiplex PCR reads, TCRdb lists one record per CDR3 protein. The sample lists 600,000 to 700,000 distinct CDR3 sequences, roughly 39% occurring once. This clonotype showed up just once. This may be a read error: a much more frequent sequence differs by one nucleotide. Germline assignment: CDR1 MNHEY and CDR2 SVGAGI. There are 14 residues in the CDR3.

The J gene is TRBJ1-5, the V gene TRBV6-5; TRBD1 might be the D (5 bases). The sample was peripheral blood. The TCR sequence derives from an adult man with Graves' ophthalmopathy. CDR3 nucleotides: TGTGCCAACAGTTGGGGGACTGGGGATCAGCCCCAGCATTTT. It encodes CANSWGTGDQPQHF.